The clone carrying this T cell receptor (beta chain) has more than one count but fewer than ten. The adjacent lung that was sampled lay at least 2 cm from the tumor margin and showed no atypia. The protocol was immunoSEQ multiplex PCR, while the TCRdb copy is restricted to in-frame clones and leaves out a portion. The sample includes fewer than 2,000 clones, 23% seen only once; the top ten take roughly 10%. This sample was included in a study of T cells in localized non-small cell lung cancer. Trimming took off 0 bases at V and 1 base at J, with 8 bases between the two ends. The CDR3 totals 14 residues. Germline CDR1 SGDLS, CDR2 YYNGEE.

The receptor comes from a male donor aged 60 or older with stage I lung adenocarcinoma. The sample in question was normal lung tissue next to the tumor, obtained before any cancer treatment. The chain uses TRBV9 and TRBJ2-7, with a tentative D call TRBD2 (5 bases). The CDR3 sequence is CASSVGPGSYEQYF. CDR3 nucleotide sequence: TGTGCCAGCAGCGTAGGCCCGGGGTCCTACGAGCAGTACTTC.